This TCR beta chain was sequenced during a study of cytomegalovirus exposure and HLA in healthy donors. Overall study findings and caveats: The study labeled about 160 TCR beta chains cytomegalovirus-associated.

Points on this clone: The antigen is not known.

Both 60 Vbeta primers and 13 Jbeta primers went into the PCR. Libraries were prepared by immunoSEQ multiplex PCR; TCRdb keeps only in-frame clonotypes and omits some of them. The sample has roughly 150,000 clones, around 82% seen once. CDR1 SGHNT and CDR2 YENEEA come from the germline V gene. There are 11 residues in the CDR3. V was trimmed by 8 bases and J by 7 bases, leaving 9 bases between them. The J gene is TRBJ2-1, the V gene TRBV11-3; weak D call: TRBD2 (6 bases). The source of this sequence is a man under 40 in good health and CMV-seronegative. Sequencing input: PBMCs. The CDR3 protein is CASGRENEQFF. DNA of the CDR3: TGTGCCAGCGGCCGGGAGAATGAGCAGTTCTTC.